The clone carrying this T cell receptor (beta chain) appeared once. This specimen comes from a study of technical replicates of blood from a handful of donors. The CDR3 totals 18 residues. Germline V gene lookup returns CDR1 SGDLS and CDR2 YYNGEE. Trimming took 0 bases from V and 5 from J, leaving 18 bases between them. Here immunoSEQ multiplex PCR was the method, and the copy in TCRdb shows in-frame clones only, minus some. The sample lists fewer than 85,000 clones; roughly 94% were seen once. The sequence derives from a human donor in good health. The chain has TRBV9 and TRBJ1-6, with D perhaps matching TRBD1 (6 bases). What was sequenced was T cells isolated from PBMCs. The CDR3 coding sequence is TGTGCCAGCAGCGTAGCTACAAGGACAGTCCCCAATAATTCACCCCTCCACTTT. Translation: CASSVATRTVPNNSPLHF. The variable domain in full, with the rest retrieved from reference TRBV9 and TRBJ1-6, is DSGVTQTPKHLITATGQRVTLRCSPRSGDLSVYWYQQSLDQGLQFLIQYYNGEERAKGNILERFSAQQFPDLHSELNLSSLELGDSALYFCASSVATRTVPNNSPLHFGNGTRLTVT.